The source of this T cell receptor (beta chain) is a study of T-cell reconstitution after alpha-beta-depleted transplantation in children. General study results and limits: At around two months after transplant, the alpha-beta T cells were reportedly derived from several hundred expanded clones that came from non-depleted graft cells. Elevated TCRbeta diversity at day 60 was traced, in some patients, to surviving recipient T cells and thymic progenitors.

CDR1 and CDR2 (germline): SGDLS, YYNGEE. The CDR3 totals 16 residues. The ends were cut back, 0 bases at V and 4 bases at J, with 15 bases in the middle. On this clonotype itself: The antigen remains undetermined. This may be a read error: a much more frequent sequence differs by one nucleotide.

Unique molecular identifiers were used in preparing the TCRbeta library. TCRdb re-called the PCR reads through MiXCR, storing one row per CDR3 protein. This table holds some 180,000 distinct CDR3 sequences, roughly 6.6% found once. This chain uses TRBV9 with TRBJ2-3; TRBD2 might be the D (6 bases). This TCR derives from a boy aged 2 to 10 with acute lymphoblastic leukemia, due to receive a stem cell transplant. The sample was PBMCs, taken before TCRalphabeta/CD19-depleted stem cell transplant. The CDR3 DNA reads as TGTGCCAGCAGCGTAGGGAGTGGAGGGGTGGCAGATACGCAGTATTTT. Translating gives CASSVGSGGVADTQYF. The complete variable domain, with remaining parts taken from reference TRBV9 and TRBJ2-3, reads DSGVTQTPKHLITATGQRVTLRCSPRSGDLSVYWYQQSLDQGLQFLIQYYNGEERAKGNILERFSAQQFPDLHSELNLSSLELGDSALYFCASSVGSGGVADTQYFGPGTRLTVL.